A selection of T cell receptor beta chains follows, all from one sample in a study of tumor-infiltrating lymphocytes in primary liver carcinoma. TCRdb reanalysed the multiplex PCR reads using MiXCR and keeps one entry per CDR3 protein. In the table there are 60,000 or so distinct CDR3 sequences, 71% of which are singletons. Material for sequencing was liver tumor tissue from sampling region 2. The receptors stem from a middle-aged man with primary liver carcinoma and hepatitis B virus infection. The CDR3 runs from the conserved cysteine through the conserved F or W. The D gene is left open where the match is weak.

v_call: TRBV5-1; d_call: -; cdr3_aa: CASSLDPSTYEHYF
v_call: TRBV10-1; d_call: -; cdr3_aa: CASIDHVEETQYF
v_call: TRBV7-9; d_call: TRBD2; cdr3_aa: CASSLIAGEQETQYF
v_call: TRBV11-1; d_call: TRBD2; cdr3_aa: CASSFPETSGTKSILYF
v_call: TRBV5-5; d_call: -; cdr3_aa: CASNIGQGSYNEQFF
v_call: TRBV5-1; d_call: -; cdr3_aa: CASSLAPSGSGYTF
v_call: TRBV4-3; d_call: TRBD1; cdr3_aa: CASRQVGQGNSPLHF
v_call: TRBV4-3; d_call: -; cdr3_aa: CASSQDLEPRTNVIDAQYF
v_call: TRBV6-5; d_call: TRBD1; cdr3_aa: CASRTGNSPLHF
v_call: TRBV2; d_call: -; cdr3_aa: CASSGMGAPGELFF
v_call: TRBV12-3/TRBV12-4; d_call: -; cdr3_aa: CASSGYSTGELFF
v_call: TRBV29-1; d_call: TRBD2; cdr3_aa: CSVGGKAGGRADTQYF
v_call: TRBV6-1; d_call: -; cdr3_aa: CASSDGGWKETQYF
v_call: TRBV4-3; d_call: -; cdr3_aa: CASSQHLSRSYEQYF
v_call: TRBV4-1; d_call: TRBD1; cdr3_aa: CANGHHLQGAGSPLHF
v_call: TRBV6-2/TRBV6-3; d_call: TRBD2; cdr3_aa: CASILPSGGDEQYF
v_call: TRBV11-2; d_call: TRBD2; cdr3_aa: CTSSPFSSGKDGEQFF
v_call: TRBV4-2; d_call: TRBD2; cdr3_aa: CSSSQATSGLSSYNEQFF
v_call: TRBV11-2; d_call: -; cdr3_aa: CASNYQTEAYEQYF
v_call: TRBV4-3; d_call: -; cdr3_aa: CASSQNPGNLGELFF
v_call: TRBV7-8; d_call: TRBD2; cdr3_aa: CASSLAAGAPRSTDTQYF
v_call: TRBV11-2; d_call: TRBD2; cdr3_aa: CTSSLEFLAGMNEQFF
v_call: TRBV4-1; d_call: TRBD1; cdr3_aa: CVSSQGGQGWETQYF
v_call: TRBV7-8; d_call: -; cdr3_aa: CASSGDFYEQYF
v_call: TRBV29-1; d_call: TRBD1; cdr3_aa: CSVWGTGEIQFF
v_call: TRBV19; d_call: TRBD1; cdr3_aa: CASRETGEDTQYF
v_call: TRBV6-2/TRBV6-3; d_call: -; cdr3_aa: CASSCSGGRAEAFF
v_call: TRBV6-1; d_call: TRBD2; cdr3_aa: CVSAPVERTSGSNGQFF
v_call: TRBV12-3/TRBV12-4; d_call: TRBD2; cdr3_aa: CASSLSGSSYDQYF
v_call: TRBV29-1; d_call: TRBD1; cdr3_aa: CSADRGRGAEAFF
v_call: TRBV6-2/TRBV6-3; d_call: TRBD1; cdr3_aa: CASSYSTQGNRYEQYF
v_call: TRBV12-3/TRBV12-4; d_call: -; cdr3_aa: CASSSRGRGYSYNEQFF
v_call: TRBV10-3; d_call: TRBD2; cdr3_aa: CAISEPLRLAGTRDTHYF
v_call: TRBV4-3; d_call: -; cdr3_aa: CASRSVAYSNQPHHF
v_call: TRBV6-1; d_call: -; cdr3_aa: CASSPSSYNERSF
v_call: TRBV4-3; d_call: -; cdr3_aa: CASSQNPTGANEQFF
v_call: TRBV6-5; d_call: -; cdr3_aa: CASCRTDAYEQYF
v_call: TRBV20-1; d_call: TRBD2; cdr3_aa: CSALAGSPWREQFF
v_call: TRBV12-3/TRBV12-4; d_call: -; cdr3_aa: CASSLAGRNTEAFF
v_call: TRBV6-5; d_call: TRBD1; cdr3_aa: CASSDGTGGGYEQYF
v_call: TRBV7-9; d_call: TRBD2; cdr3_aa: CASSGGTSGNQRPYEQYF
v_call: TRBV13; d_call: -; cdr3_aa: CASSFRSGTYNEHFF
v_call: TRBV11-2; d_call: TRBD1; cdr3_aa: CTSSISTGATNTQYF
v_call: TRBV14; d_call: -; cdr3_aa: CASSHKLLGDLNTQYF
v_call: TRBV29-1; d_call: TRBD1; cdr3_aa: CSVPYSDRVGVNTGELFF
v_call: TRBV5-1; d_call: TRBD1; cdr3_aa: CTIRSQTGGAPVVSNEQYF
v_call: TRBV4-1; d_call: -; cdr3_aa: CASSQQRTDSGANVLTF
v_call: TRBV4-1; d_call: TRBD2; cdr3_aa: CPSSQAGGYNEKFF
v_call: TRBV4-2; d_call: -; cdr3_aa: CASSPKAGLADTQYF